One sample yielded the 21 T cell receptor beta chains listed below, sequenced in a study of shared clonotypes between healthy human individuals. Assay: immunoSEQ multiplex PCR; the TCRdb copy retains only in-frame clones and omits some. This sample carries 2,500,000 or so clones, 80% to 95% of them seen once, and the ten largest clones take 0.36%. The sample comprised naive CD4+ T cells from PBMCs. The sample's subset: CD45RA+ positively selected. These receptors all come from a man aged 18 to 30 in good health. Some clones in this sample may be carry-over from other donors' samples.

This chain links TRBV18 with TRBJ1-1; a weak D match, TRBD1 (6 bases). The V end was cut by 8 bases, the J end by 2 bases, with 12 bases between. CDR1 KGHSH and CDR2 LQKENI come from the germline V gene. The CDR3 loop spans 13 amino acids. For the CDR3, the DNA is TGTGCCAGCACCTGGACAGAAAACACTGAAGCTTTCTTT. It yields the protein CASTWTENTEAFF.

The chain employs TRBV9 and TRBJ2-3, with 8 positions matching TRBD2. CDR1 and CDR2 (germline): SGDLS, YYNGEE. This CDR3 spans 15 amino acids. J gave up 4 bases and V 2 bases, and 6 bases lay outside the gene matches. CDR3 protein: CASSVRAGVSDTQYF. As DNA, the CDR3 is TGTGCCAGCAGCGTTCGAGCGGGAGTCTCAGATACGCAGTATTTT. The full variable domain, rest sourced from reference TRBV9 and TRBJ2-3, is DSGVTQTPKHLITATGQRVTLRCSPRSGDLSVYWYQQSLDQGLQFLIQYYNGEERAKGNILERFSAQQFPDLHSELNLSSLELGDSALYFCASSVRAGVSDTQYFGPGTRLTVL.

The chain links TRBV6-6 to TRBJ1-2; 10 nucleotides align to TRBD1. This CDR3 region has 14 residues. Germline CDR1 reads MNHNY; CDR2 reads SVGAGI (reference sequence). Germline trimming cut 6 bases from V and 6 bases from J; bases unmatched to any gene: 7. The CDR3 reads CASRATGTGDGYTF. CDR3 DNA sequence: TGTGCCAGCAGAGCCACCGGGACAGGGGATGGCTACACCTTC.

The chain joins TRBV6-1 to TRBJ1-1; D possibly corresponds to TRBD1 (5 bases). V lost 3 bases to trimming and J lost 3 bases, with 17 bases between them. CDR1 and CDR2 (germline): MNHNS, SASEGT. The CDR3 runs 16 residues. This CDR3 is CASSERWQGRDTEAFF. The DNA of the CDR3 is TGTGCCAGCAGTGAGCGCTGGCAGGGTCGGGACACTGAAGCTTTCTTT.

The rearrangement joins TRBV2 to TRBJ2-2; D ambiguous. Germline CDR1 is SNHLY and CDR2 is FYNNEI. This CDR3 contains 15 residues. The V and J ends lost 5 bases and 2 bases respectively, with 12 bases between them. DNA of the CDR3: TGTGCCAGCAGTCAAAGCCCACCCAACACCGGGGAGCTGTTTTTT. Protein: CASSQSPPNTGELFF.

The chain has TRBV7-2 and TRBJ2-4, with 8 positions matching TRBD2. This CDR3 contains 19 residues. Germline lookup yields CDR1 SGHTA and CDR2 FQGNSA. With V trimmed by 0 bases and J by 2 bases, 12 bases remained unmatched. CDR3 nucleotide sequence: TGTGCCAGCAGCTTAGCGAGGTTTGTCGGACTAGCATCCAAAAACATTCAGTACTTC. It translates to CASSLARFVGLASKNIQYF.

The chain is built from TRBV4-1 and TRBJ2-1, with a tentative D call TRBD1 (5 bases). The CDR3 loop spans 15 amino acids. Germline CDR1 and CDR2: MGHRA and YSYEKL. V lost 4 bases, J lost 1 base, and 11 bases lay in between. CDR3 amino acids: CASSRDRLSYNEQFF. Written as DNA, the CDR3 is TGCGCCAGCAGCCGAGACAGATTATCCTACAATGAGCAGTTCTTC.

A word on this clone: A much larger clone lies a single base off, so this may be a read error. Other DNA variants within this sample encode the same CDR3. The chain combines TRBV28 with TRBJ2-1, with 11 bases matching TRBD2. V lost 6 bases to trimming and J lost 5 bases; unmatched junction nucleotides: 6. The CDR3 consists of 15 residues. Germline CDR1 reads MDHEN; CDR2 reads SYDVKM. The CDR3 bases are TGTGCCAGCAGCCTAGGGACTAGCGGAAACAATGAGCAGTTCTTC. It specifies CASSLGTSGNNEQFF.

The CDR3 region is CASSFEGLDTEAFF. CDR3 nucleotide sequence: TGTGCCAGCAGTTTCGAGGGGTTGGACACTGAAGCTTTCTTT. This rearrangement joins TRBV28 to TRBJ1-1; D perhaps matches TRBD1 (5 bases). Trimming took 3 bases from V and 3 from J, leaving 11 bases between them. CDR3 length: 14 residues. Germline V gene lookup returns CDR1 MDHEN and CDR2 SYDVKM.

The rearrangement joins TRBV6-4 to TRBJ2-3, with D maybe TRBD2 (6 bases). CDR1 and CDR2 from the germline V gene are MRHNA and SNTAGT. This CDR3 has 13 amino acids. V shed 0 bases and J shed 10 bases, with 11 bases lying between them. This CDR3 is CASSDSGAGSQYF. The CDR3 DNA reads TGTGCCAGCAGTGACTCTGGGGCGGGGTCGCAGTATTTT.

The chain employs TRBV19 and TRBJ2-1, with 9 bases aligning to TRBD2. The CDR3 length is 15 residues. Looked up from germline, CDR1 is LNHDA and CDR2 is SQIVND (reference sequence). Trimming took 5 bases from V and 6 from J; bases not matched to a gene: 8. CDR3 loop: CASSSPGTSFNEQFF. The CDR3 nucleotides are TGTGCCAGTAGTTCCCCCGGGACTAGCTTCAATGAGCAGTTCTTC.

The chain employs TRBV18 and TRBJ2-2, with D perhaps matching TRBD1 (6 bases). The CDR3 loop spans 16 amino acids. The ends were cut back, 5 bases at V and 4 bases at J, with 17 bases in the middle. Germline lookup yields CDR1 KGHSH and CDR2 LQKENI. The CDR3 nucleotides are TGTGCCAGCTCAGTTCAGGGGACCGGAATCACCGGGGAGCTGTTTTTT. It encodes CASSVQGTGITGELFF.

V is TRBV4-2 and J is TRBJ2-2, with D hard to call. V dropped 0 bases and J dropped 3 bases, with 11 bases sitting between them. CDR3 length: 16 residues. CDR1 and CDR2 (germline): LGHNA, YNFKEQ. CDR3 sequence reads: CASSQEGFGDTGELFF. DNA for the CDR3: TGTGCCAGCAGCCAAGAGGGCTTTGGGGACACCGGGGAGCTGTTTTTT.

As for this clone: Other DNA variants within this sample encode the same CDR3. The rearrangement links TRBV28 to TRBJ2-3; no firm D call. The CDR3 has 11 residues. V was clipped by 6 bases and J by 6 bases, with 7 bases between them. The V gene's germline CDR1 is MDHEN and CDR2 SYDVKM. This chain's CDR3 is CASSLGDTQYF. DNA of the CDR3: TGTGCCAGCAGCCTGGGGGATACGCAGTATTTT. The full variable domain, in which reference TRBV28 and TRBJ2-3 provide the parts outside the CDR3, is DVKVTQSSRYLVKRTGEKVFLECVQDMDHENMFWYRQDPGLGLRLIYFSYDVKMKEKGDIPEGYSVSREKKERFSLILESASTNQTSMYLCASSLGDTQYFGPGTRLTVL.

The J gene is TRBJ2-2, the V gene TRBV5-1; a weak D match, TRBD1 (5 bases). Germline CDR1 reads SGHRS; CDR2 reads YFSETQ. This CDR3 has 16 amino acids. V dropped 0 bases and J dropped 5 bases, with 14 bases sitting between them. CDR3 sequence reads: CASSLASAGNTGELFF. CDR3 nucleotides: TGCGCCAGCAGCTTGGCCTCGGCAGGGAATACCGGGGAGCTGTTTTTT.

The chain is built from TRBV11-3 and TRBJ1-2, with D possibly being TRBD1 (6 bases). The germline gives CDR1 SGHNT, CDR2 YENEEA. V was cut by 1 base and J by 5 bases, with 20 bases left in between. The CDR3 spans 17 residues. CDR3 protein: CASSLARTRDTLYGYTF. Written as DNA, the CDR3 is TGTGCCAGCAGCTTAGCTAGGACCCGGGACACCTTATATGGCTACACCTTC.

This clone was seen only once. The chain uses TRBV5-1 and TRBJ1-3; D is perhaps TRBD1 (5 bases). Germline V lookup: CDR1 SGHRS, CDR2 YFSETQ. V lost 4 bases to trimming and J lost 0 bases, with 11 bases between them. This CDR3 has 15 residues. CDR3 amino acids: CASSGQGYSGNTIYF. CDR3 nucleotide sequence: TGCGCCAGCAGCGGCCAGGGTTACTCTGGAAACACCATATATTTT. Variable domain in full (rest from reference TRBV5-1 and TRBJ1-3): KAGVTQTPRYLIKTRGQQVTLSCSPISGHRSVSWYQQTPGQGLQFLFEYFSETQRNKGNFPGRFSGRQFSNSRSEMNVSTLELGDSALYLCASSGQGYSGNTIYFGEGSWLTVV.

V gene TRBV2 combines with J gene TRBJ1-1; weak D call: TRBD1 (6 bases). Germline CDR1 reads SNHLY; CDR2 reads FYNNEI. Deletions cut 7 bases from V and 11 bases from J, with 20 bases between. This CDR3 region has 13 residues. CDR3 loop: CASKRAGSGEAFF. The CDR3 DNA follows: TGTGCCAGCAAAAGGGCAGGGTCAGGGGAGGCTTTCTTT.

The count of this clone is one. The CDR3 protein is CASRTGTGYPDTQYF. The CDR3 region has the DNA TGTGCCAGCAGAACCGGGACAGGGTACCCAGATACGCAGTATTTT. V usage is TRBV5-6 and J usage is TRBJ2-3; TRBD1 aligns across 9 bases. This CDR3 is 15 amino acids long. CDR1 is SGHDT and CDR2 is YYEEEE in the germline V gene. Trimming cost V 5 bases and J 4 bases; bases outside gene matches: 8. The full variable domain, in which reference TRBV5-6 and TRBJ2-3 provide the parts outside the CDR3, is DAGVTQSPTHLIKTRGQQVTLRCSPKSGHDTVSWYQQALGQGPQFIFQYYEEEERQRGNFPDRFSGHQFPNYSSELNVNALLLGDSALYLCASRTGTGYPDTQYFGPGTRLTVL.

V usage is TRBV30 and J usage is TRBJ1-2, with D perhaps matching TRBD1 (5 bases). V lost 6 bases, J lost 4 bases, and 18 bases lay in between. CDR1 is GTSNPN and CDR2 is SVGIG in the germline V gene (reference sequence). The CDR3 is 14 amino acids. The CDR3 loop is CACPRGGRVYGYTF. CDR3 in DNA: TGTGCCTGCCCTCGGGGGGGGAGAGTCTATGGCTACACCTTC.

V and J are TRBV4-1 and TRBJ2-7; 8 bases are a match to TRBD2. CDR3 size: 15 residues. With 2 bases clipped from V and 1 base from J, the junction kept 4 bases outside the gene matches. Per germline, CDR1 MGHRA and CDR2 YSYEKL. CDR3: CASSQPGLESYEQYF. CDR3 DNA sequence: TGCGCCAGCAGCCAACCGGGACTAGAATCCTACGAGCAGTACTTC.